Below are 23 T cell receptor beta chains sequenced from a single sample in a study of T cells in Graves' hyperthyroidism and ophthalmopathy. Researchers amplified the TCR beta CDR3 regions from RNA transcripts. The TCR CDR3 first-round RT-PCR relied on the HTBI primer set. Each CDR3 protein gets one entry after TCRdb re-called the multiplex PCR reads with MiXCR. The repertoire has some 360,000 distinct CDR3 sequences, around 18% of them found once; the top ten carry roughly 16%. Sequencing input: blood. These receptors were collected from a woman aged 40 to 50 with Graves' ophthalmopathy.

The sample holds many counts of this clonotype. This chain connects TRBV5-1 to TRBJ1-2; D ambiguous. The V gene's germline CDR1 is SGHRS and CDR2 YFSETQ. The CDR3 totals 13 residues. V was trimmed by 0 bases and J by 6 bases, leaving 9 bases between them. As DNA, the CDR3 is TGCGCCAGCAGCTTGGCGTCAAAGGATGGCTACACCTTC. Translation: CASSLASKDGYTF.

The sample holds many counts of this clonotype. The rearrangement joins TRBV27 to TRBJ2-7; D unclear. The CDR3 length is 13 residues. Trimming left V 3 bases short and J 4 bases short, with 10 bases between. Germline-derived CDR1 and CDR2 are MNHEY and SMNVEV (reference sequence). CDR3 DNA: TGTGCCAGCAGTTTTGGGCAGAGGTACGAGCAGTACTTC. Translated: CASSFGQRYEQYF.

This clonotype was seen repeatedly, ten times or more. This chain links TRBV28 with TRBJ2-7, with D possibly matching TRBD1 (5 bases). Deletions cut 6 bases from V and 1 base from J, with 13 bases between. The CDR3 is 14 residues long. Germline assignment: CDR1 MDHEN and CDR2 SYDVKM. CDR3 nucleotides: TGTGCCAGCAGGGACAATGATTTTTCCTACGAGCAGTACTTC. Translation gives CASRDNDFSYEQYF.

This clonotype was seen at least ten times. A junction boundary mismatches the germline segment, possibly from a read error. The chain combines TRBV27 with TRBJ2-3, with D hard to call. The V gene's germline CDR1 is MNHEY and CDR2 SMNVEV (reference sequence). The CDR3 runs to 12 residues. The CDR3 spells CASSTGGHSQAF. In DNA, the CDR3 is TGTGCCAGCAGTACCGGTGGGCATTCACAAGCGTTT.

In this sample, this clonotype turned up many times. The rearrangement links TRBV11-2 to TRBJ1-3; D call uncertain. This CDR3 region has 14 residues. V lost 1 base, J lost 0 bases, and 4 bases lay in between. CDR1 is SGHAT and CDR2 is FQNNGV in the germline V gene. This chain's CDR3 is CASSLVYSGNTIYF. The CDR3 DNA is TGTGCCAGCAGCTTAGTTTACTCTGGAAACACCATATATTTT. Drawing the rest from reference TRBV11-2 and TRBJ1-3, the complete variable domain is EAGVAQSPRYKIIEKRQSVAFWCNPISGHATLYWYQQILGQGPKLLIQFQNNGVVDDSQLPKDRFSAERLKGVDSTLKIQPAKLEDSAVYLCASSLVYSGNTIYFGEGSWLTVV.

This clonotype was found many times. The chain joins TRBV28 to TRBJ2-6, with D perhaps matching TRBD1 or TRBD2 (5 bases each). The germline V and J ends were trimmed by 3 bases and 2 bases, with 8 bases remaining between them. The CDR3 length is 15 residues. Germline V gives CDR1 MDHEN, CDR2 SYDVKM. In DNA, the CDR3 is TGTGCCAGCAGTTTTTGGGGGACTGGGGCCAACGTCCTGACTTTC. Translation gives CASSFWGTGANVLTF.

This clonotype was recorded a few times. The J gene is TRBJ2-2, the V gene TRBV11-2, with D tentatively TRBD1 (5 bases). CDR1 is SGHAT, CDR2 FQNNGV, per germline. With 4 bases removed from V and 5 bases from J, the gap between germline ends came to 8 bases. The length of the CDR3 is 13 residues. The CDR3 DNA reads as TGTGCCAGCAGCTGGCGACAGACCGGGGAGCTGTTTTTT. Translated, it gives CASSWRQTGELFF.

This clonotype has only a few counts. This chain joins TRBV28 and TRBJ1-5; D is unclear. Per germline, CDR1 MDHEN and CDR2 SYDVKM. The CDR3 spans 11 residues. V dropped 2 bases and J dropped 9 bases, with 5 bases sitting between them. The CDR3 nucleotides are TGTGCCAGCAGTTTAGCCCCGCCCCAGCATTTT. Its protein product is CASSLAPPQHF.

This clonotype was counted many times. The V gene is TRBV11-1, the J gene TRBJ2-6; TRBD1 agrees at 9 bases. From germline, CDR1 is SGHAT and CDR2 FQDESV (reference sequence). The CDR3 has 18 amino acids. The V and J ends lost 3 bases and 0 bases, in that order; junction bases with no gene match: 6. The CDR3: CASSFGTGRDSGANVLTF. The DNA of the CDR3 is TGTGCCAGCAGCTTCGGGACAGGGAGGGACTCTGGGGCCAACGTCCTGACTTTC.

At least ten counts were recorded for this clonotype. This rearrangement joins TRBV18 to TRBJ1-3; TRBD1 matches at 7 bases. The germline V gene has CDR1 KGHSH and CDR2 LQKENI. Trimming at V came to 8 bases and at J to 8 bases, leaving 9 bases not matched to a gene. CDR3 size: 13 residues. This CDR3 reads CASGKDRPDTIYF. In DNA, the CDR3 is TGTGCCAGCGGCAAGGACAGGCCGGACACCATATATTTT.

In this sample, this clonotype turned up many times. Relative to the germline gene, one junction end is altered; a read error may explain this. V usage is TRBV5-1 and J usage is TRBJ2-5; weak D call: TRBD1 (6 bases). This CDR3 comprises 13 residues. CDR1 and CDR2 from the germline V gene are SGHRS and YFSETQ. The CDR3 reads CASSFQGQETQYF. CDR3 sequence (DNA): TGTGCCAGCAGTTTCCAGGGGCAAGAGACCCAGTACTTC. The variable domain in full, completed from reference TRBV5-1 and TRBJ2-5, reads KAGVTQTPRYLIKTRGQQVTLSCSPISGHRSVSWYQQTPGQGLQFLFEYFSETQRNKGNFPGRFSGRQFSNSRSEMNVSTLELGDSALYLCASSFQGQETQYFGPGTRLLVL.

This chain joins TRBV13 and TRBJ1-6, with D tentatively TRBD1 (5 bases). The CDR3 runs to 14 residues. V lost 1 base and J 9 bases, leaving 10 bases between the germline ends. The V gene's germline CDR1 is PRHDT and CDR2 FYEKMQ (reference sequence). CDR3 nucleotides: TGTGCCAGCAGCTTAGCAGGGCCGGGTTCACCCCTCCACTTT. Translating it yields CASSLAGPGSPLHF.

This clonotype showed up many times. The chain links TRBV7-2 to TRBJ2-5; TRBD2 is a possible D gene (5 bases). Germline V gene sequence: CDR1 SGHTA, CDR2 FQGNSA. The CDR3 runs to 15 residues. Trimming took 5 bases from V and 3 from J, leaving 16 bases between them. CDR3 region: CASSLSPAAKETQYF. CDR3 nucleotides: TGTGCCAGCAGCCTTTCCCCAGCGGCTAAAGAGACCCAGTACTTC.

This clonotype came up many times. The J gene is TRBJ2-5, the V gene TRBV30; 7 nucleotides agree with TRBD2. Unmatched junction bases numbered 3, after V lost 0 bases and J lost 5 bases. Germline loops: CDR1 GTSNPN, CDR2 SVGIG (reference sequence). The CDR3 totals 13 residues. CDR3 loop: CAWSVAGWETQYF. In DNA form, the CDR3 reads TGTGCCTGGAGTGTAGCGGGGTGGGAGACCCAGTACTTC. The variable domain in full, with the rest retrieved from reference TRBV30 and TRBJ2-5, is SQTIHQWPATLVQPVGSPLSLECTVEGTSNPNLYWYRQAAGRGLQLLFYSVGIGQISSEVPQNLSASRPQDRQFILSSKKLLLSDSGFYLCAWSVAGWETQYFGPGTRLLVL.

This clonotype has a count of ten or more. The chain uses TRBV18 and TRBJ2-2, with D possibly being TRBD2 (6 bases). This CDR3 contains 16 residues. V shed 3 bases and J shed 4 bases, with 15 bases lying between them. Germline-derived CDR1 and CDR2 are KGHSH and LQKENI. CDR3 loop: CASSPATSLSTGELFF. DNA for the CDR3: TGTGCCAGCTCACCGGCGACTAGTCTCAGCACCGGGGAGCTGTTTTTT.

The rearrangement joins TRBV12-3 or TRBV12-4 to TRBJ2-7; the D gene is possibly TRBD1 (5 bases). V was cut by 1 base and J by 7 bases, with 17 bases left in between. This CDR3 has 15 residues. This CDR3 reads CASSLGGLSYQEQYF. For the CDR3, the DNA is TGTGCCAGCAGTTTAGGGGGCCTCTCCTACCAGGAGCAGTACTTC.

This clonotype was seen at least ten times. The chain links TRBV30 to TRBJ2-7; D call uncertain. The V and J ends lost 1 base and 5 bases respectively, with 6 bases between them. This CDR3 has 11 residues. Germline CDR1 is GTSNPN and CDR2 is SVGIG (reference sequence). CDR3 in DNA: TGTGCCTGGAGTGAGCTAGACGAGCAGTACTTC. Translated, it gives CAWSELDEQYF.

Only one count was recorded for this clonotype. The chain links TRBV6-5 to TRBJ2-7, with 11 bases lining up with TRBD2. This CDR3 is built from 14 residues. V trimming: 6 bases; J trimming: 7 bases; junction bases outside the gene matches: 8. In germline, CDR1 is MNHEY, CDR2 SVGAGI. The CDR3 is CASRLIAGGREQYF. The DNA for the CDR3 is TGTGCCAGCAGATTAATAGCGGGAGGGCGAGAGCAGTACTTC.

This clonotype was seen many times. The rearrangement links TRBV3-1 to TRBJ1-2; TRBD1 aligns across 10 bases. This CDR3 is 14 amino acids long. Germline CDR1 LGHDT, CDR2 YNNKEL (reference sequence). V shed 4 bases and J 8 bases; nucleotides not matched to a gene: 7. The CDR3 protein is CASSLGTGDGGYTF. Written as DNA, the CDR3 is TGTGCCAGCAGCCTCGGGACAGGGGATGGCGGCTACACCTTC.

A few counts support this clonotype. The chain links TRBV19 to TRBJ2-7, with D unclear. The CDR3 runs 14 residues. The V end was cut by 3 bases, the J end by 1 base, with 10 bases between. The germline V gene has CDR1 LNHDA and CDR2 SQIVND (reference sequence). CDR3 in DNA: TGTGCCAGTAGTATGAAGGGATATTCCTACGAGCAGTACTTC. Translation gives CASSMKGYSYEQYF.

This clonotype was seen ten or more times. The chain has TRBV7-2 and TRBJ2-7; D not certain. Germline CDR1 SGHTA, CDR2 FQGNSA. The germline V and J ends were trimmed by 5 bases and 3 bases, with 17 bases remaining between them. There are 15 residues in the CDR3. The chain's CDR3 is CASSPYYGSGYEQYF. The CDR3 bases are TGTGCCAGCAGCCCTTACTACGGGTCTGGCTACGAGCAGTACTTC.

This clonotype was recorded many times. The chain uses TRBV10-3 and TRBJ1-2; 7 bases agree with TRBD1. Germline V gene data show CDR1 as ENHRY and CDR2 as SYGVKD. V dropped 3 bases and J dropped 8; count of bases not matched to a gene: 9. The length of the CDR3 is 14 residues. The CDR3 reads CAISDRNRGDGYTF. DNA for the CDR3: TGTGCCATCAGTGATAGAAACAGGGGTGACGGCTACACCTTC.

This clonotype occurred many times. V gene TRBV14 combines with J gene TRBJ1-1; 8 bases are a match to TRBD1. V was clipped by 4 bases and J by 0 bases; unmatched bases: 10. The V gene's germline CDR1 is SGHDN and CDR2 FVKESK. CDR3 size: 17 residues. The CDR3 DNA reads TGTGCCAGCAGCCTCCGGGACAGGTTGTCCGTGAACACTGAAGCTTTCTTT. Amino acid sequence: CASSLRDRLSVNTEAFF.